This TCR beta chain derives from a study of blood T cells in healthy people across ages. The CDR3 runs to 12 residues. Per the germline V gene, CDR1 is SEHNR and CDR2 is FQNEAQ (reference sequence). V was cut by 5 bases and J by 11 bases, with 12 bases left in between. The use of a sample-barcoded 5' primer and a J-beta primer mix characterized a second PCR of roughly 6 to 11 cycles. TCRdb used MiXCR to reprocess the 5' RACE reads, holding one entry per CDR3 protein. The data hold 700,000 to 850,000 distinct CDR3 sequences, with 35% to 40% observed a single time. Material: blood. The source of this sequence is a man aged 18 to 29 in good health. The chain joins TRBV7-9 to TRBJ1-4; the D is unclear. The CDR3 nucleotides are TGTGCCAGCAGCCCACCCTTAGGGAAACTGTTTTTT. Its protein is CASSPPLGKLFF.